This T cell receptor beta chain was recovered during a study of Ad26.COV2.S vaccination and SARS-CoV-2 variants. Study at large: Administration of Ad26.COV2.S was intramuscular, either once or twice 56 days apart.

Overall study results and limits: Placebo and vaccine recipients had non-spike TCR breadth that was similar. Compared with placebo recipients, vaccine recipients had higher spike-specific TCR breadth. CD8+ and CD4+ T cells specific for spike reportedly responded with substantial breadth after vaccination.

Regarding treatment: about 20 received Ad26.COV2.S at low or high dose, single or two shots; 5 received placebo; per-sample allocation not given. The samples were gathered on day 63 after the first injection of vaccine or placebo. Here immunoSEQ multiplex PCR was the method, and the copy in TCRdb shows in-frame clones only, minus some. The table includes 250,000 or so clones, roughly nine tenths detected once. This clone was seen only once. What it binds is not known. Trimming removed 2 bases from V and 6 bases from J, with 11 bases in between. The germline V gene has CDR1 MNHEY and CDR2 SVGEGT. This CDR3 is 13 amino acids long.

The sequencing used peripheral blood, collected in a trial of Ad26.COV2.S vaccine versus placebo. This chain connects TRBV6-2 or TRBV6-3 to TRBJ2-7; possibly TRBD1 for D (5 bases). This sequence was found in a person aged 18 to 59 who received the Ad26.COV2.S COVID-19 vaccine or a placebo. The CDR3, as DNA: TGTGCCAGCAGTTACCTAGGGGTCGGCGAGCAGTACTTC. This translates into CASSYLGVGEQYF.